Listed here are 7 T cell receptor beta chains from one sample, sequenced in a study of OX40 agonist ivuxolimab in advanced cancers. Profiled with immunoSEQ multiplex PCR; TCRdb holds only in-frame clones, not every one. In the table there are about 60,000 clones, roughly 80% of which are singletons. Sequenced material: CD4+ or CD8+ T cells sorted from blood, taken in a trial of the OX40 agonist ivuxolimab. The receptors were sampled from an adult with an advanced solid tumor such as melanoma, head and neck, liver or kidney cancer.

The V and J genes are TRBV11-3 and TRBJ1-5; possible D gene TRBD1, 5 bases. Trimming removed 5 bases at V and 6 bases at J, with 11 bases between. The CDR3 length is 13 residues. The germline V gene has CDR1 SGHNT and CDR2 YENEEA. CDR3 region: CASSGRESQPQHF. CDR3 bases: TGTGCCAGCAGCGGCAGGGAGAGTCAGCCCCAGCATTTT.

The chain carries TRBV5-1 and TRBJ2-1, with TRBD2 matching over 11 bases. Germline V gene sequence: CDR1 SGHRS, CDR2 YFSETQ. The CDR3 has 14 amino acids. The ends lost 4 bases at V and 7 bases at J; junction bases unmatched: 4. The CDR3 reads CASSEASGGNEQFF. The CDR3 coding sequence is TGCGCCAGCAGCGAGGCTAGCGGGGGGAATGAGCAGTTCTTC. The variable domain in full, completed from reference TRBV5-1 and TRBJ2-1, reads KAGVTQTPRYLIKTRGQQVTLSCSPISGHRSVSWYQQTPGQGLQFLFEYFSETQRNKGNFPGRFSGRQFSNSRSEMNVSTLELGDSALYLCASSEASGGNEQFFGPGTRLTVL.

The chain uses TRBV9 and TRBJ2-5; 10 positions agree with TRBD1. This CDR3 is 15 amino acids long. The V gene end was trimmed by 2 bases and the J gene end by 5 bases; junction bases not matched to a gene: 6. CDR1 is SGDLS and CDR2 is YYNGEE in the germline V gene. DNA for the CDR3: TGTGCCAGCAGCGTCGACAGGGGGCTTTTGGAGACCCAGTACTTC. It encodes CASSVDRGLLETQYF. Full variable domain (rest looked up from reference TRBV9 and TRBJ2-5): DSGVTQTPKHLITATGQRVTLRCSPRSGDLSVYWYQQSLDQGLQFLIQYYNGEERAKGNILERFSAQQFPDLHSELNLSSLELGDSALYFCASSVDRGLLETQYFGPGTRLLVL.

The chain has TRBV5-5 and TRBJ1-4; D may be TRBD1 (6 bases). Germline lookup yields CDR1 SGHKS and CDR2 YYEKEE (reference sequence). V was clipped by 3 bases and J by 3 bases, with 18 bases between them. The CDR3 has 17 residues. The CDR3 DNA is TGTGCCAGCAGCTGGTTTCCACAGGGCTCGTCTAATGAAAAACTGTTTTTT. It is translated as CASSWFPQGSSNEKLFF.

The genes are TRBV27 and TRBJ1-2; D is unclear. The CDR3 consists of 12 residues. Trimming pared 5 bases from V and 7 bases from J, leaving 11 bases between. Germline assignment: CDR1 MNHEY and CDR2 SMNVEV (reference sequence). The CDR3 sequence: CASSGWGGGYTF. The CDR3, as DNA: TGTGCCAGCAGTGGATGGGGAGGTGGCTACACCTTC.

The rearrangement links TRBV11-3 to TRBJ1-2, with TRBD1 as a possible D gene (5 bases). Germline V gene sequence: CDR1 SGHNT, CDR2 YENEEA. V shed 0 bases and J shed 7 bases, with 9 bases lying between them. This CDR3 contains 13 residues. The CDR3 sequence is CASSLDFGAGYTF. The CDR3 coding sequence is TGTGCCAGCAGCTTAGATTTCGGGGCTGGCTACACCTTC.

This clone was seen just once. This chain links TRBV2 with TRBJ1-5; D not certain. This CDR3 contains 15 residues. V was clipped by 3 bases and J by 2 bases, with 11 bases between them. Germline assignment: CDR1 SNHLY and CDR2 FYNNEI. DNA of the CDR3: TGTGCCAGCAGTGACGTAGTCCGGGGCAATCAGCCCCAGCATTTT. This gives the protein CASSDVVRGNQPQHF.